The 20 T cell receptor beta chains below were found in one sample sequenced in a study of blood T cell repertoires in COVID-19 (dated by TCRdb to between 2020 and 2021). Library prep was done by the immunoSEQ multiplex PCR assay. Not all clones reach the TCRdb copy of this immuneACCESS table, which keeps in-frame sequences only. Checked studies attribute under half of the gap to unresolved V genes and leave the rest unexplained. In this sample the table shows over 600,000 clones, around 90% of which occur a single time. Over 0.2% of the sample comes from the top ten. Sequencing used peripheral blood. All receptors come from a woman aged 18 to 35 with acute or convalescent COVID-19.

The chain has TRBV5-1 and TRBJ1-4; possible D gene TRBD1, 6 bases. The germline CDR1 and CDR2 sequences are SGHRS and YFSETQ. CDR3 length: 17 residues. V gave up 0 bases and J gave up 8 bases, with 20 bases separating them. The chain's CDR3 is CASSLGEGGLEVEKLFF. The CDR3 DNA reads as TGCGCCAGCAGCTTGGGGGAAGGGGGTCTAGAGGTCGAAAAACTGTTTTTT.

This rearrangement joins TRBV30 to TRBJ1-2; D may be TRBD1 (6 bases). Germline CDR1 and CDR2: GTSNPN and SVGIG (reference sequence). V was trimmed by 1 base and J by 4 bases, leaving 13 bases between them. CDR3 length: 14 residues. The CDR3 here is CAWSALGALYGYTF. The DNA of the CDR3 is TGTGCCTGGAGTGCGTTGGGGGCCCTCTATGGCTACACCTTC.

The chain joins TRBV19 to TRBJ1-1; TRBD1 matches at 7 bases. The CDR3 is made up of 17 amino acids. J gave up 1 base and V 7 bases, and 15 bases lay outside the gene matches. From germline, CDR1 is LNHDA and CDR2 SQIVND (reference sequence). The CDR3 loop is CASIPKTGDTGNTEAFF. CDR3 coding DNA: TGTGCCAGTATTCCCAAAACAGGGGACACGGGGAACACTGAAGCTTTCTTT.

Note on this clone: Other DNA sequences in this sample translate to the same CDR3. The chain uses TRBV19 and TRBJ1-2, with TRBD1 identical over 8 bases. The CDR3 covers 12 residues. Germline CDR1 reads LNHDA; CDR2 reads SQIVND (reference sequence). Losses at the gene ends were 6 bases for V and 5 bases for J; bases not matched to a gene: 2. CDR3 protein: CASRTGDYGYTF. CDR3 sequence (DNA): TGTGCCAGTAGGACAGGGGATTATGGCTACACCTTC.

The chain combines TRBV19 with TRBJ1-4, with D hard to call. Trimming cost V 3 bases and J 4 bases, with 9 bases left between them. The CDR3 is 14 residues long. Germline V gene sequence: CDR1 LNHDA, CDR2 SQIVND (reference sequence). CDR3 bases: TGTGCCAGTAGTATCCGGGATCTTAATGAAAAACTGTTTTTT. Amino acid sequence: CASSIRDLNEKLFF.

V usage is TRBV30 and J usage is TRBJ1-5; D is undetermined. The CDR3 sequence is 14 residues long. V was trimmed by 0 bases and J by 3 bases, leaving 9 bases between them. Germline CDR1 and CDR2: GTSNPN and SVGIG (reference sequence). The CDR3 region is CAWSVRLLNQPQHF. The CDR3 DNA reads as TGTGCCTGGAGTGTACGACTTCTCAATCAGCCCCAGCATTTT.

The chain is built from TRBV2 and TRBJ2-3; 8 bases fit TRBD1. Trimming took 5 bases from V and 1 from J; bases not matched to a gene: 8. Germline loops: CDR1 SNHLY, CDR2 FYNNEI. CDR3 length: 16 residues. As DNA, the CDR3 is TGTGCCAGCAGTACTCCAGGGGGCGCAGGCACAGATACGCAGTATTTT. Amino acid sequence: CASSTPGGAGTDTQYF.

This clone was picked up one time. This chain joins TRBV6-6 and TRBJ1-5; D unclear. CDR3 length equals 14 residues. The V and J ends lost 7 bases and 6 bases respectively, with 16 bases between them. Germline CDR1 MNHNY, CDR2 SVGAGI (reference sequence). The CDR3: CASTPREGGQPQHF. In DNA, the CDR3 is TGTGCCAGCACCCCCCGGGAGGGTGGTCAGCCCCAGCATTTT.

The chain links TRBV7-9 to TRBJ1-3; 9 bases fit TRBD1. Germline V lookup: CDR1 SEHNR, CDR2 FQNEAQ (reference sequence). J was trimmed by 0 bases and V by 5 bases; bases with no gene match: 14. The CDR3 is 19 residues long. The CDR3 here is CASSPGTGWLILSGNTIYF. In DNA form, the CDR3 reads TGTGCCAGCAGCCCCGGGACAGGGTGGTTGATCCTCTCTGGAAACACCATATATTTT. The full variable domain, rest sourced from reference TRBV7-9 and TRBJ1-3, is DTGVSQNPRHKITKRGQNVTFRCDPISEHNRLYWYRQTLGQGPEFLTYFQNEAQLEKSRLLSDRFSAERPKGSFSTLEIQRTEQGDSAMYLCASSPGTGWLILSGNTIYFGEGSWLTVV.

The chain recombines TRBV18 with TRBJ1-5; the match to TRBD1 covers 7 bases. V shed 4 bases, J shed 0 bases, and the junction held 6 bases outside the gene matches. The CDR3 extends over 16 amino acids. The V gene's germline CDR1 is KGHSH and CDR2 LQKENI. The CDR3 sequence: CASSRGTAYSNQPQHF. CDR3 nucleotide sequence: TGTGCCAGCTCACGAGGGACAGCTTATAGCAATCAGCCCCAGCATTTT.

V is TRBV19 and J is TRBJ1-1; the D gene is possibly TRBD1 (6 bases). CDR3 length: 15 residues. Per the germline V gene, CDR1 is LNHDA and CDR2 is SQIVND (reference sequence). Deletions cut 1 base from V and 0 bases from J, with 9 bases between. The CDR3 DNA sequence: TGTGCCAGTAGTATAGGACAGGTCGTGAACACTGAAGCTTTCTTT. This gives the protein CASSIGQVVNTEAFF.

This chain joins TRBV9 and TRBJ1-2; D unclear. V was trimmed by 4 bases and J by 8 bases, leaving 12 bases between them. The CDR3 has 12 residues. CDR1 is SGDLS and CDR2 is YYNGEE in the germline V gene. CDR3 loop: CASSNQESGYTF. In nucleotides, the CDR3 is TGTGCCAGCAGCAACCAAGAGTCGGGCTACACCTTC.

The CDR3 sequence is CATSDAAYGYTF. CDR3 sequence (DNA): TGTGCCACCAGTGATGCGGCATATGGCTACACCTTC. The rearrangement uses TRBV24-1 and TRBJ1-2; D is unclear. V was cut by 3 bases and J by 5 bases, with 6 bases left in between. This CDR3 comprises 12 residues. CDR1 and CDR2 from the germline V gene are KGHDR and SFDVKD.

The rearrangement uses TRBV6-2 or TRBV6-3 and TRBJ2-7, with a tentative D call TRBD1 (6 bases). This CDR3 region has 13 residues. V was trimmed by 6 bases and J by 5 bases, leaving 14 bases between them. CDR1 and CDR2 (germline): MNHEY, SVGEGT. In nucleotides, the CDR3 is TGTGCCAGCAGCACCACAGGGATGAACGAGCAGTACTTC. Translating it yields CASSTTGMNEQYF.

This clone has only one observation. The rearrangement joins TRBV21-1 to TRBJ1-5; the table names TRBD1, a call not compared with the DNA. TRBV21-1 is listed as a pseudogene. This CDR3 spans 15 amino acids. The CDR3, as DNA: TGTGCCAGCAGCAACGAGAAGGGGCCCAATCAGCCCCAGCATTTT. Its protein product is CASSNEKGPNQPQHF.

The J gene is TRBJ2-7, the V gene TRBV7-9; D call uncertain. CDR3 length equals 12 residues. V was pared by 5 bases and J by 3 bases, with 8 bases between. CDR1 and CDR2 from the germline V gene are SEHNR and FQNEAQ (reference sequence). CDR3 region: CASSRPLYEQYF. In DNA form, the CDR3 reads TGTGCCAGCAGCCGTCCCCTCTACGAGCAGTACTTC.

This chain uses TRBV6-2 or TRBV6-3 with TRBJ2-3, with TRBD2 matching 8 bases. CDR3 length: 15 residues. Germline values: CDR1 MNHEY, CDR2 SVGEGT. V dropped 5 bases and J dropped 6; count of bases not matched to a gene: 10. The CDR3 loop is CASSTGTSQGDTQYF. The CDR3 DNA is TGTGCCAGCAGTACCGGGACTAGTCAAGGGGATACGCAGTATTTT.

J is TRBJ2-1 and V is TRBV6-6; D is perhaps TRBD2 (6 bases). Germline V gene lookup returns CDR1 MNHNY and CDR2 SVGAGI (reference sequence). CDR3 length equals 15 residues. The germline V and J ends were trimmed by 6 bases and 0 bases, with 12 bases remaining between them. CDR3 sequence reads: CASSRDSTSYNEQFF. The CDR3 bases are TGTGCCAGCAGCCGGGACTCAACCTCCTACAATGAGCAGTTCTTC.

This chain joins TRBV20-1 and TRBJ2-1; 7 bases agree with TRBD2. Trimming cost V 3 bases and J 3 bases; bases outside gene matches: 8. Germline V gives CDR1 DFQATT, CDR2 SNEGSKA (reference sequence). The CDR3 covers 15 residues. CDR3 in DNA: TGCAGTGCTAGTCGGACCGGGGGGTACTACAATGAGCAGTTCTTC. Translating gives CSASRTGGYYNEQFF.

The V call is TRBV29-1, the J call TRBJ1-5; 8 bases fit TRBD1. J lost 4 bases, V lost 5 bases, and 4 bases had no gene match. This CDR3 contains 13 residues. Per the germline V gene, CDR1 is SQVTM and CDR2 is ANQGSEA. The CDR3 DNA reads TGCAGCGTTCGGACAGGGTGGAATCAGCCCCAGCATTTT. It specifies CSVRTGWNQPQHF.